These T cell receptor beta chains were read from a single sample in a study of blood T cell repertoires in COVID-19. Here immunoSEQ multiplex PCR was the method, and the copy in TCRdb shows in-frame clones only, minus some. The data contain 230,000 or so clones, roughly nine tenths of them singletons. Sequences were obtained from peripheral blood. These receptors were obtained from a man aged 35 to 55 with active or convalescent COVID-19. CDR3s include the opening cysteine and the closing phenylalanine or tryptophan. Fields, in order: V gene, CDR3 protein.

>TRBV4-1
CASGRGAGRRTYEQYF
>TRBV5-1
CASSWGQGDQPQHF
>TRBV6-5
CASSYGSGTYEQYF
>TRBV2
CASSWTRSQETQYF
>TRBV3-1/TRBV3-2
CASSQKVPGSYLNEQFF
>TRBV4-1
CASRGTGPHHSGNTIYF
>TRBV28
CASSLFWTGQNIQYF
>TRBV6-1
CASSAIPRGLSEKLFF
>TRBV28
CASSLWTGVAVGELFF
>TRBV5-4
CASSSAEQGGTDTQYF
>TRBV6-5
CASSFVAGPELFF
>TRBV27
CASSTYDRSTEAFF
>TRBV28
CASSSGQGTGSYEQYF
>TRBV15
CATSRTIGNQPQHF
>TRBV15
CATSRDFVSGELFF
>TRBV29-1
CSVGDSGYGYTF
>TRBV9
CASAPSSGNTIYF
>TRBV9
CASRTGNSPLHF
>TRBV10-1
CASSDLQGSGNTIYF
>TRBV18
CASSPLTGSYEQYF